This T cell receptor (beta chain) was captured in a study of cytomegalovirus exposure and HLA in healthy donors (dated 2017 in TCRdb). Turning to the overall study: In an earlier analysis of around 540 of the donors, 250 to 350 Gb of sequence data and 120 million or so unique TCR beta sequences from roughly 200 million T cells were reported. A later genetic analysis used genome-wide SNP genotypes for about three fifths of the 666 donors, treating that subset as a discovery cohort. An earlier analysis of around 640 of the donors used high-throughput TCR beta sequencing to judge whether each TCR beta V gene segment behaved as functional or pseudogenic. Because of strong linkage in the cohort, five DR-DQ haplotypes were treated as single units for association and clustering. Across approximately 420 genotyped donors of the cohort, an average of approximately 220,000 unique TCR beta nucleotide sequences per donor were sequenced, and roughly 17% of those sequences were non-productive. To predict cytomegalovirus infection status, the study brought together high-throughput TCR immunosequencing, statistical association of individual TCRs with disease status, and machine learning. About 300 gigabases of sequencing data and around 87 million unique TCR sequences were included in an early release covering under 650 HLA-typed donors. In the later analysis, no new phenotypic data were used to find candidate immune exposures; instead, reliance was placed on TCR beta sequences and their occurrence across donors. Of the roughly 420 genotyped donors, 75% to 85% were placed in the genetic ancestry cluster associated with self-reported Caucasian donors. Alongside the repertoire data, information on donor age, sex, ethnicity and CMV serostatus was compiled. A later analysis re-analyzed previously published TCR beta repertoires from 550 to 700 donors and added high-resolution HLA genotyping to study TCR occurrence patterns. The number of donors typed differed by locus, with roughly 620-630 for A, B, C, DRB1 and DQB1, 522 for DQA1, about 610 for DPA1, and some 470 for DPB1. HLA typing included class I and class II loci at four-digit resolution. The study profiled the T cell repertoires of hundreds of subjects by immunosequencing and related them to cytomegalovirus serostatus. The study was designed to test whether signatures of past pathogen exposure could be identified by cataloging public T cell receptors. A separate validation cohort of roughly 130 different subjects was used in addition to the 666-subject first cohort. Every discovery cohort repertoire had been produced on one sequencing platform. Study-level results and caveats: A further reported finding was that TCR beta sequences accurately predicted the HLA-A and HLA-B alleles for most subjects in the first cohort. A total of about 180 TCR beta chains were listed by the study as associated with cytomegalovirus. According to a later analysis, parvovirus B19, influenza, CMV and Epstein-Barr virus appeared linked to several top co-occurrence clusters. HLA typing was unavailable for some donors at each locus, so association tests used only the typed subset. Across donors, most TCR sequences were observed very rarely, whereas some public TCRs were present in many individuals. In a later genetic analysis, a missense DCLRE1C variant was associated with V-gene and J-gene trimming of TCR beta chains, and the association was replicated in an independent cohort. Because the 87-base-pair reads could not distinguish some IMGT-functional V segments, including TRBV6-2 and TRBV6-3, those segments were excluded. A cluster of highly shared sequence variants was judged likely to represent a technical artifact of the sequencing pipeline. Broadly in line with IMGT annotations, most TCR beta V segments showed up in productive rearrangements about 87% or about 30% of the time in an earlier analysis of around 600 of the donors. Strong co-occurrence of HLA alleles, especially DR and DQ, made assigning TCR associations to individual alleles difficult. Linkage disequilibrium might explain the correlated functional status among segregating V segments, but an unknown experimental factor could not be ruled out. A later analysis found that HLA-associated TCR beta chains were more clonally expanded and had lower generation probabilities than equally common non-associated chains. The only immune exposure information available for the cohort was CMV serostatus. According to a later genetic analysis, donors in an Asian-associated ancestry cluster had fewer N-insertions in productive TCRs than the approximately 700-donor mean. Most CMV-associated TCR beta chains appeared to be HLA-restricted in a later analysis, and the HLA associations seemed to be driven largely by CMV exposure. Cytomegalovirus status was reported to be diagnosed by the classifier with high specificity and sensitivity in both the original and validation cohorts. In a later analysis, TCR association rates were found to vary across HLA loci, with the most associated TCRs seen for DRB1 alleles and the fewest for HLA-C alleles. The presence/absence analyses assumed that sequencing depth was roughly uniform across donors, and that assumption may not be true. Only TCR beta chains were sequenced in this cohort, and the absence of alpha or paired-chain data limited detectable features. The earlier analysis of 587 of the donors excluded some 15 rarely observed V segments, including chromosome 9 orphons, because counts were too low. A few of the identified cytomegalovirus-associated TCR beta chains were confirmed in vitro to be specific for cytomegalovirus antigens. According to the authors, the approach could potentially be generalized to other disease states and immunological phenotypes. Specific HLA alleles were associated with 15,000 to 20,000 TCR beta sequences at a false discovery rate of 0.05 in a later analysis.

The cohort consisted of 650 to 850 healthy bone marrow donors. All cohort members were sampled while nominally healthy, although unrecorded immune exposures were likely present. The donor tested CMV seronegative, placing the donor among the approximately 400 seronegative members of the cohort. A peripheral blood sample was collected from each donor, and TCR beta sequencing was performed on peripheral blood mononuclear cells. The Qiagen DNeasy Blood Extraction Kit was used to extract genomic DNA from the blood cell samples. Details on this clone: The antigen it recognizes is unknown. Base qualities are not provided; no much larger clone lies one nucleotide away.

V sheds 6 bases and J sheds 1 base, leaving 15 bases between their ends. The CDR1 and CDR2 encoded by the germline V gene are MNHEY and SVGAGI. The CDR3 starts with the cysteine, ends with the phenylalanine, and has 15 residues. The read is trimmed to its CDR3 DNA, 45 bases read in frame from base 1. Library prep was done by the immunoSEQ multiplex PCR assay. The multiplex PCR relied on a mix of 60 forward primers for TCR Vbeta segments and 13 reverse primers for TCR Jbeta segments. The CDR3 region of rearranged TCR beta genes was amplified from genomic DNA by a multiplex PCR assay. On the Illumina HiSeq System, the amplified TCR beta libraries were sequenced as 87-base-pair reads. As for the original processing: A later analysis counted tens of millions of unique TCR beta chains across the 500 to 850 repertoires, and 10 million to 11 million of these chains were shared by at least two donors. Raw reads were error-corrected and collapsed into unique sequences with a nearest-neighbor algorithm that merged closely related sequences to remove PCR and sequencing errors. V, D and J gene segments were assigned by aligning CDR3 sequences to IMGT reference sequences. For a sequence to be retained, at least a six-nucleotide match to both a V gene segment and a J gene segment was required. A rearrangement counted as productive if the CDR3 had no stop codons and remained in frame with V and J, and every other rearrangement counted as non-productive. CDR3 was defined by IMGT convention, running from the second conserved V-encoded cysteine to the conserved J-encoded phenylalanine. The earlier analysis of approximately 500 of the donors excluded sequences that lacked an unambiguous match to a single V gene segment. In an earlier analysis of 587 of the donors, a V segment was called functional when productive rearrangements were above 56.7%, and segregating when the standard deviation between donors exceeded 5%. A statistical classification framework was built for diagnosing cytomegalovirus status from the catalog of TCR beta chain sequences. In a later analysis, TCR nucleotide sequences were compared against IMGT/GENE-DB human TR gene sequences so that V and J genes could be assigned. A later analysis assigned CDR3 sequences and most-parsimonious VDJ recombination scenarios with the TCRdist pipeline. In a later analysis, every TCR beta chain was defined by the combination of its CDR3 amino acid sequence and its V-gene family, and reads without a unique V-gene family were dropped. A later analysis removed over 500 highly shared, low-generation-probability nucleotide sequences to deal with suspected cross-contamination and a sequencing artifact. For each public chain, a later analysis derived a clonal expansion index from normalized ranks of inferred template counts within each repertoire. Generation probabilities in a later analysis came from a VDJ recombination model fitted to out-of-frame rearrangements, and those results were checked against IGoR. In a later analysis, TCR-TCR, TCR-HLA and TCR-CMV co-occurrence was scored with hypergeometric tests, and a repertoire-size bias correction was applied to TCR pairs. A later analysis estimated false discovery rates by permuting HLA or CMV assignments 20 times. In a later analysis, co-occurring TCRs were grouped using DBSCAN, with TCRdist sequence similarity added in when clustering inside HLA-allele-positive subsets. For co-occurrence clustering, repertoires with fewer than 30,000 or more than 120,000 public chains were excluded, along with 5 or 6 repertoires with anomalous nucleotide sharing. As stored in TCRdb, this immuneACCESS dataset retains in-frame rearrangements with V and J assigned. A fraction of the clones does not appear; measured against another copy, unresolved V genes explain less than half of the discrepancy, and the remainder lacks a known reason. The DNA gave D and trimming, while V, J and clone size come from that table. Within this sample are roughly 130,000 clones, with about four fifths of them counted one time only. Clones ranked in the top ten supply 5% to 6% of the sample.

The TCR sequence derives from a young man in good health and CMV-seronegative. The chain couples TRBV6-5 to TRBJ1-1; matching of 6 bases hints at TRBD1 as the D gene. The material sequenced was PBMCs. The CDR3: CASRSTGQRNTEAFF. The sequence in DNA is TGTGCCAGCAGATCCACCGGACAGAGGAACACTGAAGCTTTCTTT.